This T cell receptor (beta chain) was documented in a study of T cell changes during pregnancy in multiple sclerosis. The CDR3 loop spans 17 amino acids. The germline gives CDR1 SQVTM, CDR2 ANQGSEA. The repertoire was sequenced with immunoSEQ multiplex PCR; TCRdb's copy has only in-frame clones and lacks some. This sample has around 40,000 clones, with approximately 92% found just once. The clonotype originates from a female donor with multiple sclerosis, enrolled in a pregnancy study. The chain is built from TRBV29-1 and TRBJ2-5; D possibly corresponds to TRBD1 (7 bases). The DNA end is a closer match to TRBJ2-7, so the J assignment may be wrong. Sequences were derived from CD4+ T cells from peripheral blood mononuclear cells, sampled in the first trimester of pregnancy. In DNA, the CDR3 is TGCAGCCTTTGGGGTGGACAGGCTAGCGAGGTCTCCTACGAGCAGTACTTC. Protein sequence: CSLWGGQASEVSYEQYF.